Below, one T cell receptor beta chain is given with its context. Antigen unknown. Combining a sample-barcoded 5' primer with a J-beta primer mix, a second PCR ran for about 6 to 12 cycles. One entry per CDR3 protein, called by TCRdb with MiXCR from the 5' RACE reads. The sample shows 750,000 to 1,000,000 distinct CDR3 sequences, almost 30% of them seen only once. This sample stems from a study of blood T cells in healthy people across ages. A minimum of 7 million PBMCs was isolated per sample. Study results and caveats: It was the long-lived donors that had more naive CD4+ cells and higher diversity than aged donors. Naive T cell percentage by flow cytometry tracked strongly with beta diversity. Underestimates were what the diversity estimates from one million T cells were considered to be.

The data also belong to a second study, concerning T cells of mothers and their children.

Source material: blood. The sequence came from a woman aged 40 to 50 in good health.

The CDR3 is CASSPGRRSYNSPLHF. CDR3 nucleotides: TGTGCCAGCAGCCCAGGTCGACGTTCCTATAATTCACCCCTCCACTTT. The genes are TRBV6-5 and TRBJ1-6; no clear D gene. Trimming cost V 6 bases and J 1 base, with 13 bases left between them. This CDR3 comprises 16 residues. In germline, CDR1 is MNHEY, CDR2 SVGAGI.